The 17 T cell receptor beta chains given below trace back to one sample, sequenced in a study of blood T cell repertoires in COVID-19. Some clones are missing from TCRdb's copy, which holds only in-frame ones; the method was immunoSEQ multiplex PCR. Of about 120,000 clones in the sample, nearly 90% were seen once. Sequencing used peripheral blood. The receptor set was obtained from an older woman with COVID-19, enrolled during active disease.

This clone was seen more than once but under ten times. The chain combines TRBV11-2 with TRBJ1-5, with D possibly TRBD1 on 6 matching bases. Trimming left V 4 bases short and J 5 bases short, with 12 bases between. The CDR3 covers 14 residues. Germline V gives CDR1 SGHAT, CDR2 FQNNGV. This CDR3 reads CASSSRGVDQPQHF. CDR3 DNA sequence: TGTGCCAGCAGCTCCAGGGGAGTCGATCAGCCCCAGCATTTT. Using reference TRBV11-2 and TRBJ1-5 for the parts outside the CDR3, the full variable domain is EAGVAQSPRYKIIEKRQSVAFWCNPISGHATLYWYQQILGQGPKLLIQFQNNGVVDDSQLPKDRFSAERLKGVDSTLKIQPAKLEDSAVYLCASSSRGVDQPQHFGDGTRLSIL.

The chain employs TRBV7-2 and TRBJ2-7; perhaps TRBD1 as D (6 bases). Germline V lookup: CDR1 SGHTA, CDR2 FQGNSA. This CDR3 is 14 amino acids long. V shed 5 bases and J shed 0 bases, with 11 bases lying between them. The CDR3 nucleotides read TGTGCCAGCAGCAGAAGGACAGCCTCCTACGAGCAGTACTTC. This encodes CASSRRTASYEQYF. Looking up the rest from reference TRBV7-2 and TRBJ2-7 gives the full variable domain: GAGVSQSPSNKVTEKGKDVELRCDPISGHTALYWYRQSLGQGLEFLIYFQGNSAPDKSGLPSDRFSAERTGGSVSTLTIQRTQQEDSAVYLCASSRRTASYEQYFGPGTRLTVT.

The V call is TRBV19, the J call TRBJ1-6; TRBD1 might be the D (5 bases). This CDR3 has 17 residues. Trimming removed 5 bases at V and 3 bases at J, with 17 bases between. Per germline, CDR1 LNHDA and CDR2 SQIVND (reference sequence). DNA for the CDR3: TGTGCCAGTAGTCCCGGGAGGAGGGGCGTCTATAATTCACCCCTCCACTTT. It is translated as CASSPGRRGVYNSPLHF.

The table lists this clone with a few counts. The chain employs TRBV30 and TRBJ1-5; a weak D match, TRBD1 (6 bases). Germline CDR1 and CDR2: GTSNPN and SVGIG (reference sequence). This CDR3 contains 14 residues. V was cut by 0 bases and J by 6 bases, with 12 bases left in between. The CDR3, as DNA: TGTGCCTGGAGTGTGGGGGGGCGTAGTCAGCCCCAGCATTTT. Translated: CAWSVGGRSQPQHF.

This clone appeared a few times. This chain uses TRBV18 with TRBJ1-1; D ambiguous. Trimming pared 3 bases from V and 7 bases from J, leaving 15 bases between. The CDR3 is 14 residues long. Germline V CDR1 and CDR2: KGHSH, LQKENI. The CDR3 protein is CASSPSGLYGEAFF. For the CDR3, the DNA is TGTGCCAGCTCACCTTCGGGTCTTTATGGTGAAGCTTTCTTT.

This clone came up once. DNA of the CDR3: TGTGCCAGCAGCCCCCGGGGGAGGGGGGAGCAGTACTTC. It translates to CASSPRGRGEQYF. The J gene is TRBJ2-7, the V gene TRBV3-1 (or the pseudogene TRBV3-2), with D maybe TRBD2 (7 bases). This CDR3 spans 13 amino acids. Trimming removed 4 bases at V and 7 bases at J, with 14 bases between. Germline V gene sequence: CDR1 LGHDT, CDR2 YNNKEL (reference sequence).

V is TRBV3-1 (or the pseudogene TRBV3-2) and J is TRBJ2-3; 8 positions agree with TRBD2. The germline gives CDR1 LGHDT, CDR2 YNNKEL (reference sequence). CDR3 length: 15 residues. V shed 0 bases and J 7 bases; nucleotides not matched to a gene: 6. The CDR3 loop reads CASSQDRGGWNTQYF. The CDR3 DNA reads TGTGCCAGCAGCCAAGATCGGGGGGGGTGGAATACGCAGTATTTT.

The rearrangement links TRBV7-2 to TRBJ1-5; 8 nucleotides match TRBD1. CDR3 length: 14 amino acids. With 5 bases clipped from V and 6 bases from J, the junction kept 6 bases outside the gene matches. Germline CDR1 is SGHTA and CDR2 is FQGNSA. This CDR3 reads CASSPDRVGQPQHF. The CDR3 DNA sequence: TGTGCCAGCAGCCCGGACAGGGTGGGTCAGCCCCAGCATTTT.

V and J are TRBV4-3 and TRBJ1-4, with TRBD1 as a possible D gene (5 bases). The V gene's germline CDR1 is LGHNA and CDR2 YSLEER. V was cut by 1 base and J by 0 bases, with 9 bases left in between. This CDR3 is built from 16 residues. The CDR3 nucleotides read TGCGCCAGCAGCCAAGGAGGGACTGCAACTAATGAAAAACTGTTTTTT. This codes for CASSQGGTATNEKLFF.

The gene calls are TRBV6-5 and TRBJ1-1; possible D gene TRBD1, 5 bases. From germline, CDR1 is MNHEY and CDR2 SVGAGI. V lost 6 bases and J lost 1, with 15 bases in between. This CDR3 comprises 15 residues. This CDR3 is CASSLFLQANTEAFF. The CDR3 coding sequence is TGTGCCAGCAGCCTTTTTTTACAGGCGAACACTGAAGCTTTCTTT.

The chain links TRBV19 to TRBJ2-2; 11 nucleotides line up with TRBD1. Germline V gene lookup returns CDR1 LNHDA and CDR2 SQIVND (reference sequence). The CDR3 contains 17 residues. Germline trimming cut 4 bases from V and 5 bases from J; bases unmatched to any gene: 9. DNA for the CDR3: TGTGCCAGTAGTACTTCCTCGGGACAGGGGGTGACCGGGGAGCTGTTTTTT. Its protein product is CASSTSSGQGVTGELFF.

This clone was detected only once. The chain carries TRBV5-6 and TRBJ1-2, with unresolved D. Trimming shortened V by 4 bases and J by 6 bases, and 13 bases separated the two germline ends. The germline V gene encodes CDR1 SGHDT and CDR2 YYEEEE. The CDR3 is 13 residues long. The CDR3 sequence: CASSPVAEDGYTF. CDR3 bases: TGTGCCAGCAGCCCGGTGGCGGAAGATGGCTACACCTTC.

This clone came up a few times. V and J are TRBV19 and TRBJ2-1; D possibly corresponds to TRBD2 (7 bases). The CDR3 is 14 residues long. The germline gives CDR1 LNHDA, CDR2 SQIVND (reference sequence). Trimming shortened V by 6 bases and J by 8 bases, and 17 bases separated the two germline ends. The CDR3 bases are TGTGCCAGTAGCTTTGGGGGGGGGCGCGATGAGCAGTTCTTC. It encodes CASSFGGGRDEQFF. Full variable domain (missing parts from reference TRBV19 and TRBJ2-1): DGGITQSPKYLFRKEGQNVTLSCEQNLNHDAMYWYRQDPGQGLRLIYYSQIVNDFQKGDIAEGYSVSREKKESFPLTVTSAQKNPTAFYLCASSFGGGRDEQFFGPGTRLTVL.

This clone appeared a few times. The chain recombines TRBV30 with TRBJ2-7; TRBD2 might be the D (5 bases). This CDR3 has 13 amino acids. Germline loops: CDR1 GTSNPN, CDR2 SVGIG (reference sequence). The V and J ends lost 3 bases and 2 bases respectively, with 11 bases between them. The CDR3 DNA is TGTGCCTGGAGGGAGGCGGGTCCCTACGAGCAGTACTTC. Protein product: CAWREAGPYEQYF.

The chain has TRBV4-2 and TRBJ2-2, with TRBD2 identical over 9 bases. The CDR3 is 17 residues long. Germline lookup yields CDR1 LGHNA and CDR2 YNFKEQ. Trimming at V came to 4 bases and at J to 4 bases, leaving 10 bases not matched to a gene. The CDR3 loop is CASSRQGGGAGTGELFF. In DNA form, the CDR3 reads TGTGCCAGCAGCCGCCAGGGCGGGGGGGCGGGCACCGGGGAGCTGTTTTTT.

The J gene is TRBJ1-2, the V gene TRBV6-5; 11 positions match TRBD1. J was trimmed by 3 bases and V by 6 bases; bases with no gene match: 6. The CDR3 totals 15 residues. From germline, CDR1 is MNHEY and CDR2 SVGAGI. Written as DNA, the CDR3 is TGTGCCAGCAGACCGTCGGGACAGGGGGACTATGGCTACACCTTC. This codes for CASRPSGQGDYGYTF.

The chain employs TRBV11-1 and TRBJ1-2; D is undetermined. The germline V and J ends were trimmed by 1 base and 1 base, with 7 bases remaining between them. Germline assignment: CDR1 SGHAT and CDR2 FQDESV (reference sequence). This CDR3 contains 14 residues. For the CDR3, the DNA is TGTGCCAGCAGCTTAGGGAGATATAACTATGGCTACACCTTC. The encoded protein is CASSLGRYNYGYTF.